The 27 T cell receptor beta chains below all came from one sample that was sequenced in a study of blood T cell repertoires in COVID-19. The assay was immunoSEQ multiplex PCR, and TCRdb's table has in-frame clones only and misses some. The data show a few hundred thousand clones, with roughly 85% seen just once and under 4% held by the top ten. Sample: peripheral blood. The receptors originated from a woman under 30 with acute or convalescent COVID-19.

This chain connects TRBV11-2 to TRBJ1-3; D unclear. CDR1 SGHAT and CDR2 FQNNGV come from the germline V gene. V gave up 4 bases and J gave up 0 bases, with 7 bases separating them. CDR3 size: 14 residues. DNA of the CDR3: TGTGCCAGCAGCTCTTCGTCCTCTGGAAACACCATATATTTT. It translates to CASSSSSSGNTIYF.

The rearrangement joins TRBV15 to TRBJ2-5; 9 nucleotides align to TRBD2. The CDR3 is 16 residues long. Germline V gives CDR1 LNHNV, CDR2 YYDKDF (reference sequence). V was clipped by 1 base and J by 5 bases; unmatched bases: 8. The CDR3 DNA reads as TGTGCCACCAGCAGAGTGCCTAGCGGGGACCGCGAGACCCAGTACTTC. Encoded protein: CATSRVPSGDRETQYF.

V is TRBV19 and J is TRBJ2-7; 11 bases are a match to TRBD1. Per germline, CDR1 LNHDA and CDR2 SQIVND (reference sequence). This CDR3 spans 15 amino acids. After removal of 5 bases from V and 2 bases from J, the junction contained 5 bases not matched to a gene. The CDR3 is CASSPGTGGAYEQYF. The CDR3 DNA sequence: TGTGCCAGTAGTCCCGGGACAGGGGGAGCCTACGAGCAGTACTTC.

This sequence joins TRBV5-1 and TRBJ1-4, with D perhaps matching TRBD1 (5 bases). Germline V gene data show CDR1 as SGHRS and CDR2 as YFSETQ. This CDR3 comprises 14 residues. Trimming cost V 3 bases and J 6 bases, with 12 bases left between them. As DNA, the CDR3 is TGCGCCAGCAGCTGGGGGGGAGTGGATGAAAAACTGTTTTTT. Amino acids: CASSWGGVDEKLFF.

The rearrangement uses TRBV30 and TRBJ1-2; tentatively, D is TRBD1 (5 bases). V dropped 6 bases and J dropped 13 bases, with 18 bases sitting between them. There are 11 residues in the CDR3. Germline values: CDR1 GTSNPN, CDR2 SVGIG (reference sequence). The CDR3 here is CACPKDMGLTF. The CDR3, as DNA: TGTGCCTGTCCTAAGGACATGGGCCTCACCTTC.

The chain combines TRBV7-9 with TRBJ2-5; 7 nucleotides match TRBD1. The CDR3 length is 13 residues. CDR1 is SEHNR, CDR2 FQNEAQ, per germline (reference sequence). J gave up 4 bases and V 5 bases, and 4 bases lay outside the gene matches. The CDR3 sequence: CASSPRQGETQYF. The CDR3 region has the DNA TGTGCCAGCAGCCCTCGACAGGGAGAGACCCAGTACTTC.

The chain uses TRBV6-5 and TRBJ1-6, with D possibly being TRBD1 (5 bases). Trimming stripped 0 bases from V and 6 bases from J, with 12 bases between. Germline V gene lookup returns CDR1 MNHEY and CDR2 SVGAGI. This CDR3 has 16 residues. CDR3 protein: CASSYSKVQGNSPLHF. The CDR3, as DNA: TGTGCCAGCAGTTACTCGAAAGTCCAGGGTAATTCACCCCTCCACTTT.

The chain carries TRBV27 and TRBJ2-7; D is possibly TRBD2 (5 bases). Germline V gene lookup returns CDR1 MNHEY and CDR2 SMNVEV (reference sequence). The CDR3 sequence is 12 residues long. V dropped 4 bases and J dropped 6 bases, with 10 bases sitting between them. The CDR3: CASSSAGGEQYF. CDR3 coding DNA: TGTGCCAGCAGTTCAGCAGGAGGCGAGCAGTACTTC.

The gene calls are TRBV11-2 and TRBJ1-4, with D uncertain. V dropped 1 base and J dropped 3 bases, with 9 bases sitting between them. The CDR3 totals 15 residues. Germline CDR1 and CDR2: SGHAT and FQNNGV. The CDR3 bases are TGTGCCAGCAGCTTAGGGGCATACGCTAATGAAAAACTGTTTTTT. This codes for CASSLGAYANEKLFF.

The rearrangement joins TRBV7-9 to TRBJ2-1; no definite D call. Trimming pared 5 bases from V and 6 bases from J, leaving 17 bases between. The CDR3 spans 15 residues. Per germline, CDR1 SEHNR and CDR2 FQNEAQ (reference sequence). CDR3 sequence: CASSPQSGLTNEQFF. CDR3 nucleotide sequence: TGTGCCAGCAGCCCACAGAGTGGGTTGACCAATGAGCAGTTCTTC. Full variable domain (remainder filled in from reference TRBV7-9 and TRBJ2-1): DTGVSQNPRHKITKRGQNVTFRCDPISEHNRLYWYRQTLGQGPEFLTYFQNEAQLEKSRLLSDRFSAERPKGSFSTLEIQRTEQGDSAMYLCASSPQSGLTNEQFFGPGTRLTVL.

This clone was detected a few times. This chain uses TRBV2 with TRBJ1-3, with TRBD1 as a possible D gene (6 bases). Germline CDR1 and CDR2: SNHLY and FYNNEI. Trimming cost V 1 base and J 0 bases, with 10 bases left between them. The CDR3 has 16 amino acids. CDR3 coding DNA: TGTGCCAGCAGTGAAGGCAGGGGAAGCTCTGGAAACACCATATATTTT. Protein: CASSEGRGSSGNTIYF.

CDR3 loop: CASSQDLREAPYEQYF. For the CDR3, the DNA is TGTGCCAGCAGCCAAGATTTGCGGGAGGCACCCTACGAGCAGTACTTC. The gene calls are TRBV4-2 and TRBJ2-7, with 8 positions matching TRBD2. Trimming took 0 bases from V and 2 from J; bases not matched to a gene: 6. Germline lookup yields CDR1 LGHNA and CDR2 YNFKEQ. The CDR3 is 16 residues long.

This CDR3 reads CASRDFQETQYF. The CDR3 DNA sequence: TGTGCCAGCCGGGACTTTCAAGAGACCCAGTACTTC. The rearrangement joins TRBV11-2 to TRBJ2-5, with D tentatively TRBD2 (6 bases). Trimming pared 8 bases from V and 2 bases from J, leaving 9 bases between. Germline CDR1 reads SGHAT; CDR2 reads FQNNGV. CDR3 length: 12 residues.

This chain links TRBV10-2 with TRBJ2-7; maybe TRBD2 (6 bases). The germline CDR1 and CDR2 sequences are WSHSY and SAAADI. The V end lost 6 bases, the J end lost 4 bases, and 16 bases lay between the germline ends. This CDR3 spans 14 amino acids. CDR3 coding DNA: TGCGCCAGCAGGGGTGGCGGGGTTTTTTACGAGCAGTACTTC. Translation: CASRGGGVFYEQYF.

This clone was counted once. DNA for the CDR3: TGTGCCACCAATGCCTCTAGGCCGATAAGGCCCGAGCAGTACTTC. The encoded protein is CATNASRPIRPEQYF. This chain joins TRBV24-1 and TRBJ2-7; D gene unclear. The germline CDR1 and CDR2 sequences are KGHDR and SFDVKD. The V gene lost 8 bases and the J gene lost 6 bases, with 22 bases spanning the gap. CDR3 size: 15 residues.

This chain joins TRBV19 and TRBJ1-5, with D tentatively TRBD1 (6 bases). The germline CDR1 and CDR2 sequences are LNHDA and SQIVND (reference sequence). The V gene lost 4 bases and the J gene lost 2 bases, with 15 bases spanning the gap. The CDR3 totals 16 residues. Written as DNA, the CDR3 is TGTGCCAGTAGTAAGTACCAGGGGACGGGCAATCAGCCCCAGCATTTT. Encoded protein: CASSKYQGTGNQPQHF.

The chain joins TRBV30 to TRBJ1-1; D is unclear. V was cut by 3 bases and J by 5 bases, with 10 bases left in between. The germline V gene has CDR1 GTSNPN and CDR2 SVGIG (reference sequence). This CDR3 is built from 12 residues. The CDR3 DNA is TGTGCCTGGAGGGAAACCGGGACTGAAGCTTTCTTT. Residues: CAWRETGTEAFF.

The genes are TRBV6-5 and TRBJ2-7; maybe TRBD2 (7 bases). V was pared by 2 bases and J by 3 bases, with 17 bases between. CDR3 size: 16 residues. Germline V gene lookup returns CDR1 MNHEY and CDR2 SVGAGI. In DNA, the CDR3 is TGTGCCAGCAGTTACGGGGCAGCGGGACACAACTACGAGCAGTACTTC. Translation: CASSYGAAGHNYEQYF.

The chain recombines TRBV9 with TRBJ2-3; 11 bases are a match to TRBD2. The V gene's germline CDR1 is SGDLS and CDR2 YYNGEE. V was pared by 4 bases and J by 0 bases, with 10 bases of the junction left unmatched. The CDR3 runs to 18 residues. The CDR3 protein is CASSPTSGGLASTDTQYF. CDR3 bases: TGTGCCAGCAGCCCAACTAGCGGGGGCCTCGCTAGCACAGATACGCAGTATTTT.

This clone was seen only a few times. This chain joins TRBV19 and TRBJ2-2; TRBD1 might be the D (5 bases). V was pared by 3 bases and J by 4 bases, with 12 bases between. CDR1 is LNHDA, CDR2 SQIVND, per germline (reference sequence). The CDR3 spans 15 residues. For the CDR3, the DNA is TGTGCCAGTAGTATCGGCCAGGGCTTCACCGGGGAGCTGTTTTTT. Protein product: CASSIGQGFTGELFF.

The chain carries TRBV3-1 (or the pseudogene TRBV3-2) and TRBJ1-5; perhaps TRBD1 as D (6 bases). The germline V gene has CDR1 LGHDT and CDR2 YNNKEL (reference sequence). With 6 bases removed from V and 0 bases from J, the gap between germline ends came to 12 bases. The CDR3 totals 15 residues. The CDR3 protein is CASSRTADSNQPQHF. The DNA of the CDR3 is TGTGCCAGCAGTCGGACAGCGGATAGCAATCAGCCCCAGCATTTT.

This clone has only one observation. V and J are TRBV29-1 and TRBJ2-1; 8 positions agree with TRBD2. The CDR3 extends over 13 amino acids. The germline CDR1 and CDR2 sequences are SQVTM and ANQGSEA. Trimming took 7 bases from V and 6 from J; bases not matched to a gene: 8. The CDR3 region is CSGLRLAGNEQFF. CDR3 in DNA: TGCAGCGGCCTTAGGCTAGCGGGCAATGAGCAGTTCTTC.

The chain links TRBV10-3 to TRBJ1-6; a weak D match, TRBD1 (6 bases). V was clipped by 6 bases and J by 5 bases, with 8 bases between them. The CDR3 is made up of 13 amino acids. CDR1 is ENHRY, CDR2 SYGVKD, per germline. CDR3 sequence: CAIRDRHNSPLHF. CDR3 in DNA: TGTGCCATCAGGGACAGACATAATTCACCCCTCCACTTT.

The rearrangement links TRBV2 to TRBJ2-7; D remains ambiguous. Trimming left V 8 bases short and J 3 bases short, with 8 bases between. Germline CDR1 reads SNHLY; CDR2 reads FYNNEI. The CDR3 spans 11 residues. The CDR3 DNA sequence: TGTGCCAGCCTAGGTATCTACGAGCAGTACTTC. Residues: CASLGIYEQYF.

The rearrangement uses TRBV23-1 and TRBJ2-7; the D gene is possibly TRBD2 (6 bases). TRBV23-1 qualifies as an ORF whose function is uncertain. The CDR3 covers 18 residues. V lost 2 bases and J lost 0, with 20 bases in between. The DNA for the CDR3 is TGCGCCAGCAGTCAAGGGACTGCCGGATATAGGAGCTCCTACGAGCAGTACTTC. Translated, it gives CASSQGTAGYRSSYEQYF.

This clone has a single count. The chain uses TRBV7-9 and TRBJ2-5; D remains ambiguous. CDR1 SEHNR and CDR2 FQNEAQ come from the germline V gene (reference sequence). V was cut by 5 bases and J by 5 bases, with 15 bases left in between. The CDR3 contains 14 residues. The CDR3 nucleotides are TGTGCCAGCAGCCCCTCACTCGGGTGGGAGACCCAGTACTTC. Translating it yields CASSPSLGWETQYF.

In DNA, the CDR3 is TGTGCCAGCAGGGAGCAGTACTTC. It yields the protein CASREQYF. The chain carries TRBV9 and TRBJ2-4; D remains ambiguous. This CDR3 has 8 amino acids. V lost 5 bases to trimming and J lost 13 bases, with 4 bases between them. Germline V lookup: CDR1 SGDLS, CDR2 YYNGEE.